What follows are 22 T cell receptor beta chains derived from one specimen sequenced in a study of T cell repertoires in cytomegalovirus infection. One entry per CDR3 protein results from TCRdb running MiXCR on the reads. The sample lists approximately 500,000 distinct CDR3 sequences, approximately 16% occurring once. The sample taken for sequencing was CD8+ T cells from PBMCs. The receptors originated from a human donor in good health (CMV status not recorded). Some clones in this sample may be carry-over from other donors' samples.

The table lists this clonotype with many counts. The chain combines TRBV12-5 with TRBJ2-3; the match to TRBD2 covers 8 bases. Germline CDR1 LGHNT, CDR2 FRNRAP. The CDR3 runs to 15 residues. Losses at the gene ends were 7 bases for V and 2 bases for J; bases not matched to a gene: 8. CDR3 residues: CASDPSGGLTDTQYF. CDR3 DNA sequence: TGTGCTAGTGACCCGAGCGGGGGCCTCACAGATACGCAGTATTTT. The variable domain in full, with the rest retrieved from reference TRBV12-5 and TRBJ2-3, is DARVTQTPRHKVTEMGQEVTMRCQPILGHNTVFWYRQTMMQGLELLAYFRNRAPLDDSGMPKDRFSAEMPDATLATLKIQPSEPRDSAVYFCASDPSGGLTDTQYFGPGTRLTVL.

V gene TRBV6-5 combines with J gene TRBJ2-7; D is undetermined. The CDR3 is 12 residues long. Trimming removed 4 bases from V and 3 bases from J, with 7 bases in between. Germline loops: CDR1 MNHEY, CDR2 SVGAGI. Here the CDR3 DNA reads TGTGCCAGCAGTTCTATTAACTACGAGCAGTACTTC. It encodes CASSSINYEQYF.

The chain combines TRBV5-1 with TRBJ2-3; maybe TRBD2 (5 bases). This CDR3 region has 16 residues. Germline V gene sequence: CDR1 SGHRS, CDR2 YFSETQ. V lost 2 bases and J lost 0, with 13 bases in between. The CDR3 DNA reads as TGCGCCAGCAGCTTCTTCGGACTGGAAAGCACAGATACGCAGTATTTT. Translating gives CASSFFGLESTDTQYF.

The genes are TRBV4-1 and TRBJ2-2; 8 bases map to TRBD2. V shed 3 bases and J 5 bases; nucleotides not matched to a gene: 11. Looked up from germline, CDR1 is MGHRA and CDR2 is YSYEKL. The CDR3 consists of 17 residues. The CDR3 coding sequence is TGCGCCAGCAGCCACCCATGGAGCGGGAGTGGAACCGGGGAGCTGTTTTTT. Translated, it gives CASSHPWSGSGTGELFF.

This clonotype was observed a few times. The chain links TRBV3-1 to TRBJ1-2, with TRBD1 identical over 8 bases. With 0 bases clipped from V and 0 bases from J, the junction kept 12 bases outside the gene matches. Per germline, CDR1 LGHDT and CDR2 YNNKEL (reference sequence). The CDR3 length is 19 residues. The CDR3 coding sequence is TGTGCCAGCAGCCAAGATGGGGGACAGGTCACATCAACTAACTATGGCTACACCTTC. It yields the protein CASSQDGGQVTSTNYGYTF.

This sequence joins TRBV27 and TRBJ2-7; D tentatively reads TRBD1 or TRBD2 (5 bases each). The CDR3 covers 13 residues. From germline, CDR1 is MNHEY and CDR2 SMNVEV (reference sequence). With 10 bases removed from V and 0 bases from J, the gap between germline ends came to 13 bases. The CDR3 spells CATSRGGSYEQYF. In nucleotides, the CDR3 is TGTGCCACCTCTCGGGGCGGCTCCTACGAGCAGTACTTC.

This clonotype was seen ten or more times. The chain links TRBV7-6 to TRBJ1-3, with D unresolved. The CDR3 runs to 19 residues. V lost 5 bases to trimming and J lost 0 bases, with 23 bases between them. Germline-derived CDR1 and CDR2 are SGHVS and FNYEAQ. The CDR3 coding sequence is TGTGCCAGCAGCCTATCGGGTATCGGTAGAATCAGCTCTGGAAACACCATATATTTT. Translating it yields CASSLSGIGRISSGNTIYF.

Comments on this clonotype: This is likely a read error, given that the CDR3 carries no conserved phenylalanine or tryptophan at its end. The DNA is left out, because the CDR3 cannot be placed on it with certainty; the CDR3 is given as TCRdb lists it. The V gene is TRBV7-2, the J gene TRBJ2-1; the D call in the table, TRBD2, was not verified against the DNA. Germline V gene sequence: CDR1 SGHTA, CDR2 FQGNSA. 17 amino acids form the CDR3, both terminal residues included. CDR3 sequence: CASSPGTSGPSYNEQLL.

The chain couples TRBV24-1 to TRBJ2-1; D unresolved. The germline V gene encodes CDR1 KGHDR and CDR2 SFDVKD. CDR3 size: 11 residues. Trimming removed 5 bases at V and 4 bases at J, with 2 bases between. CDR3: CATSAYNEQFF. The DNA for the CDR3 is TGTGCCACCAGTGCTTACAATGAGCAGTTCTTC.

This clonotype was counted between two and nine times. The chain employs TRBV6-5 and TRBJ1-1; D is undetermined. CDR3 length equals 13 residues. Germline V gene lookup returns CDR1 MNHEY and CDR2 SVGAGI. The V and J ends lost 2 bases and 7 bases respectively, with 11 bases between them. The CDR3 DNA reads as TGTGCCAGCAGTTACACCGAGAGTCTTGAAGCTTTCTTT. Translation: CASSYTESLEAFF.

The chain combines TRBV29-1 with TRBJ2-5, with unresolved D. Trimming took 3 bases from V and 5 from J, leaving 13 bases between them. This CDR3 region has 13 residues. Germline CDR1 is SQVTM and CDR2 is ANQGSEA. CDR3: CSVDLSLGETQYF. CDR3 DNA: TGCAGCGTTGATTTGTCCCTGGGGGAGACCCAGTACTTC.

As for this clonotype: Without the conserved terminal phenylalanine or tryptophan, this CDR3 likely stems from a read error. The limits of the CDR3 on the DNA are not certain, so only TCRdb's listed CDR3 is given. The chain joins TRBV7-6 to TRBJ2-1; the table's D call of TRBD2 was not tested on the DNA. Germline CDR1 reads SGHVS; CDR2 reads FNYEAQ. The CDR3 length is 19 residues, termini included. The chain's CDR3 is CASSLGLAGGASSYNEQLL.

This clonotype showed up many times. J is TRBJ2-2 and V is TRBV6-6; the D gene could be TRBD1 or TRBD2 (7 bases each). The germline V and J ends were trimmed by 7 bases and 7 bases, with 16 bases remaining between them. Germline V lookup: CDR1 MNHNY, CDR2 SVGAGI (reference sequence). The CDR3 runs 14 residues. CDR3 region: CASIQGGGGGELFF. The CDR3 DNA sequence: TGTGCCAGCATCCAGGGGGGGGGAGGCGGGGAGCTGTTTTTT.

The chain has TRBV7-9 and TRBJ2-7; the D gene is possibly TRBD2 (5 bases). Germline V gene sequence: CDR1 SEHNR, CDR2 FQNEAQ (reference sequence). Trimming removed 7 bases at V and 5 bases at J, with 12 bases between. This CDR3 is built from 12 residues. In DNA, the CDR3 is TGTGCCAGCACGGCGGGCAAGGACGAGCAGTACTTC. Protein: CASTAGKDEQYF.

This clonotype came up many times. V gene TRBV7-8 combines with J gene TRBJ1-4; 7 nucleotides match TRBD1. CDR3 length: 13 residues. Germline V gene lookup returns CDR1 SGHVS and CDR2 FQNEAQ. Trimming removed 4 bases from V and 8 bases from J; junction bases left unmatched: 4. The CDR3, as DNA: TGTGCCAGCAGCTGGGACAGAAGAGAAAAACTGTTTTTT. Translated, it gives CASSWDRREKLFF. The full variable domain, its missing parts supplied by reference TRBV7-8 and TRBJ1-4, is GAGVSQSPRYKVAKRGQDVALRCDPISGHVSLFWYQQALGQGPEFLTYFQNEAQLDKSGLPSDRFFAERPEGSVSTLKIQRTQQEDSAVYLCASSWDRREKLFFGSGTQLSVL.

This clonotype has ten or more counts. The chain couples TRBV18 to TRBJ2-2; TRBD1 is a possible D gene (6 bases). The length of the CDR3 is 18 residues. V shed 2 bases and J shed 4 bases, with 20 bases lying between them. Germline CDR1 reads KGHSH; CDR2 reads LQKENI. CDR3 in amino acids: CASSPMGLGTTTTGELFF. The CDR3 nucleotides read TGTGCCAGCTCACCAATGGGTCTTGGGACAACAACCACCGGGGAGCTGTTTTTT.

This clonotype has a count of ten or more. V gene TRBV15 combines with J gene TRBJ1-1; 9 nucleotides agree with TRBD1. This CDR3 contains 15 residues. The ends lost 7 bases at V and 5 bases at J; junction bases unmatched: 11. Looked up from germline, CDR1 is LNHNV and CDR2 is YYDKDF (reference sequence). The CDR3 loop reads CATKTTGTGRTEAFF. Here the CDR3 DNA reads TGTGCCACCAAGACTACCGGGACAGGGAGGACTGAAGCTTTCTTT.

This clonotype showed up just a few times. V is TRBV5-6 and J is TRBJ2-5; TRBD1 might be the D (6 bases). Trimming shortened V by 0 bases and J by 4 bases, and 10 bases separated the two germline ends. CDR3 length equals 14 residues. Per germline, CDR1 SGHDT and CDR2 YYEEEE. In nucleotides, the CDR3 is TGTGCCAGCAGCTTGGGGACAGCTATAGAGACCCAGTACTTC. It encodes CASSLGTAIETQYF.

J is TRBJ2-7 and V is TRBV15; D not resolved. V was trimmed by 3 bases and J by 2 bases, leaving 20 bases between them. There are 17 residues in the CDR3. Germline CDR1 and CDR2: LNHNV and YYDKDF (reference sequence). CDR3 coding DNA: TGTGCCACCAGCAGTTTTAGGTCCCCTCAAGCACCCTACGAGCAGTACTTC. Encoded protein: CATSSFRSPQAPYEQYF.

This clonotype was recorded at least ten times. The chain is built from TRBV6-5 and TRBJ2-1, with D perhaps TRBD2 (6 bases). Trimming shortened V by 2 bases and J by 8 bases, and 13 bases separated the two germline ends. The germline V gene encodes CDR1 MNHEY and CDR2 SVGAGI. This CDR3 is 14 amino acids long. CDR3 sequence (DNA): TGTGCCAGCAGTTACGGGGACTCCATCGATGAGCAGTTCTTC. Translating it yields CASSYGDSIDEQFF.

The chain employs TRBV5-6 and TRBJ1-2, with D unresolved. The CDR3 length is 15 residues. Germline V gives CDR1 SGHDT, CDR2 YYEEEE. Trimming stripped 1 base from V and 2 bases from J, with 12 bases between. The CDR3 bases are TGTGCCAGCAGCTTGTTTCCCCCGTGGAACTATGGCTACACCTTC. Its translation: CASSLFPPWNYGYTF.

This clonotype has ten or more counts. J is TRBJ2-1 and V is TRBV2; 8 bases line up with TRBD1. The germline CDR1 and CDR2 sequences are SNHLY and FYNNEI. The CDR3 loop spans 16 amino acids. V gave up 11 bases and J gave up 4 bases; unmatched junction bases: 16. The CDR3 region has the DNA TGTGCCCCCGGGACAGGCTCCGCGTCATCTTACAATGAGCAGTTCTTC. It is translated as CAPGTGSASSYNEQFF.